The present T cell receptor (beta chain) was sequenced within a study of memory CD4+ T cells and cytomegalovirus serostatus. Study in general: Healthy Belgian adult donors included roughly ten CMV-positive and 24 CMV-negative people.

Study-level points and caveats: Median bootstrapped AUC for CMV status was about 0.94 originally, approximately 0.9 US-trained.

For this clone: Its target is unknown.

Original processing methods: Out-of-frame sequences were removed, leaving around 2.2 million distinct TCRbeta sequences. Some clones are missing from TCRdb's copy, which holds only in-frame ones; the method was immunoSEQ multiplex PCR. V, J and clone size are those of that table, while D and trimming were read from the DNA. The sample has roughly 39,000 clones; 75% to 80% are singletons. Single viable CD3+CD4+CD8-CD45RO+ cells were sorted as the memory CD4+ T cells. CMV serostatus came from serum IgG against pp150, pp28, p38, p52. V dropped 0 bases and J dropped 5 bases, with 16 bases sitting between them. Per germline, CDR1 LNHNV and CDR2 YYDKDF (reference sequence). CDR3 length: 16 amino acids.

The clonotype comes from an adult in good health and CMV-seronegative. The chain uses TRBV15 and TRBJ1-1, with D tentatively TRBD1 (6 bases). Sequenced sample: memory CD4+ T cells from blood. The CDR3 bases are TGTGCCACCAGCAGAGACCGACAGCTCCAGGGGACTGAAGCTTTCTTT. This sequence encodes CATSRDRQLQGTEAFF.